The clone carrying this T cell receptor beta chain was seen a handful of times. Its specificity is not known. These data originate in a study of T cells in Graves' hyperthyroidism and ophthalmopathy. General study results and limits: Patients with ophthalmopathy were separated from those with stable hyperthyroidism by a 13 V-J model.

From germline, CDR1 is SGDLS and CDR2 YYNGEE. V was shortened by 0 bases and J by 0 bases, with 10 bases between the two germline ends. The CDR3 covers 16 residues. Authors of the study amplified TCR beta CDR3 regions from RNA transcripts. A set of HTBI primers served as the primers for a first-round RT-PCR of the TCR CDR3. Each CDR3 protein gets one entry after TCRdb re-called the multiplex PCR reads with MiXCR. This sample has hundreds of thousands of distinct CDR3 sequences, with about 15% found just once. The V gene is TRBV9, the J gene TRBJ2-1; D uncertain. The sequencing input was blood. The source of this sequence is a woman aged 18-30 years with Graves' hyperthyroidism. CDR3 region: CASSVGVLSSYNEQFF. In DNA, the CDR3 is TGTGCCAGCAGCGTAGGAGTTTTAAGCTCCTACAATGAGCAGTTCTTC.